This passage covers 5 T cell receptor beta chains from one sample sequenced in a study of shared T cell receptors in the human thymus. Some clones are missing from TCRdb's copy, which holds only in-frame ones; the method was immunoSEQ multiplex PCR. The profile shows some 700,000 clones, around nine tenths of them singletons. The same data also went into a second study, on human thymus T cells.

The sequencing sample was made of thymocytes. The receptors derive from a boy in the first two years of life with a congenital heart defect.

The chain recombines TRBV2 with TRBJ1-2, with D possibly being TRBD1 (5 bases). Trimming pared 10 bases from V and 2 bases from J, leaving 20 bases between. This CDR3 is built from 15 residues. CDR1 is SNHLY and CDR2 is FYNNEI in the germline V gene. CDR3 residues: CANPQRQGRNYGYTF. The CDR3, as DNA: TGTGCCAACCCCCAAAGGCAGGGTAGAAACTATGGCTACACCTTC.

This rearrangement joins TRBV19 to TRBJ2-7, with unresolved D. The CDR3 extends over 16 amino acids. V was pared by 5 bases and J by 4 bases, with 21 bases between. Germline V gene data show CDR1 as LNHDA and CDR2 as SQIVND (reference sequence). The CDR3 DNA reads as TGTGCCAGTAGTCAATCAACGGATCCGGCTAGATACGAGCAGTACTTC. Translation gives CASSQSTDPARYEQYF.

The chain is built from TRBV9 and TRBJ2-2; 7 bases are a match to TRBD2. J lost 2 bases, V lost 2 bases, and 3 bases had no gene match. The germline V gene encodes CDR1 SGDLS and CDR2 YYNGEE. This CDR3 spans 15 amino acids. The CDR3 loop reads CASSVETSNTGELFF. The CDR3 DNA sequence: TGTGCCAGCAGCGTGGAGACTAGCAACACCGGGGAGCTGTTTTTT.

The chain has TRBV4-3 and TRBJ2-2, with TRBD2 identical over 10 bases. Trimming at V came to 3 bases and at J to 6 bases, leaving 7 bases not matched to a gene. This CDR3 has 16 residues. The germline CDR1 and CDR2 sequences are LGHNA and YSLEER. CDR3: CASSQEAGGPPGELFF. In DNA form, the CDR3 reads TGCGCCAGCAGCCAGGAAGCGGGAGGGCCACCCGGGGAGCTGTTTTTT.

The gene calls are TRBV10-2 and TRBJ1-5, with a tentative D call TRBD1 (5 bases). Trimming pared 6 bases from V and 2 bases from J, leaving 14 bases between. The germline V gene encodes CDR1 WSHSY and CDR2 SAAADI. The CDR3 consists of 15 residues. The CDR3 protein is CASRPGRVGNQPQHF. The CDR3 DNA sequence: TGCGCCAGCAGGCCAGGCAGGGTCGGCAATCAGCCCCAGCATTTT.